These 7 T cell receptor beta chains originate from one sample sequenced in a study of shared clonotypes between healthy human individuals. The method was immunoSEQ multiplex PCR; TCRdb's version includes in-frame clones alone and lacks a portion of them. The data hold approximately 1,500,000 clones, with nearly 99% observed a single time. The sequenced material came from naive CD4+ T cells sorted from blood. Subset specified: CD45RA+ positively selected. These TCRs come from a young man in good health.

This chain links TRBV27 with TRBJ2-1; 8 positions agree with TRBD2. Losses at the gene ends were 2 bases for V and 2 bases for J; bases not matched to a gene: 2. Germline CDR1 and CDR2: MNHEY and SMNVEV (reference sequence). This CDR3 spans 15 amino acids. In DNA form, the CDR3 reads TGTGCCAGCAGTTTAGCGGGAGGAGCCTACAATGAGCAGTTCTTC. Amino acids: CASSLAGGAYNEQFF.

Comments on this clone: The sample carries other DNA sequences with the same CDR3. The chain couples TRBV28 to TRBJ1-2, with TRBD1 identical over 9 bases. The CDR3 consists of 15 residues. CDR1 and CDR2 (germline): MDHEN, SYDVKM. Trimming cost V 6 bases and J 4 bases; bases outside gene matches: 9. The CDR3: CASSLGQGHFYGYTF. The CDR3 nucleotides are TGTGCCAGCAGCTTGGGACAGGGCCACTTCTATGGCTACACCTTC.

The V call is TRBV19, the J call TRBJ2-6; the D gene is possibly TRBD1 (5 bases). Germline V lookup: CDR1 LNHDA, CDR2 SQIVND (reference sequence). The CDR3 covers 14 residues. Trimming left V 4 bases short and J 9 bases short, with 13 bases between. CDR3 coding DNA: TGTGCCAGTAGTACCCCACAGGCCATCAACGTCCTGACTTTC. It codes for CASSTPQAINVLTF. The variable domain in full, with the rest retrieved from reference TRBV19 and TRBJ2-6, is DGGITQSPKYLFRKEGQNVTLSCEQNLNHDAMYWYRQDPGQGLRLIYYSQIVNDFQKGDIAEGYSVSREKKESFPLTVTSAQKNPTAFYLCASSTPQAINVLTFGAGSRLTVL.

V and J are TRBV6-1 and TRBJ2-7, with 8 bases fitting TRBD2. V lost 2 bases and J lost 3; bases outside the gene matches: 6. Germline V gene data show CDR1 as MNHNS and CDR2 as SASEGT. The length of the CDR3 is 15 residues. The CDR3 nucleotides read TGTGCCAGCAGTGAAAGGGTAGCGGGGCACTACGAGCAGTACTTC. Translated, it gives CASSERVAGHYEQYF.

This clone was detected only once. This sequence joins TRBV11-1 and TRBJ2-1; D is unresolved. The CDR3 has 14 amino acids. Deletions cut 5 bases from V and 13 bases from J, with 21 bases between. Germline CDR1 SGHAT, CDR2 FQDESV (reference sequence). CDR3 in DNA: TGTGCCAGCAGCCCCGCTCCCCGCAGGCCAGACCAGTTCTTC. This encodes CASSPAPRRPDQFF.

CDR3 coding DNA: TGTGCCAGCAGTTCAGACCGGGACAGCTACAATGAGCAGTTCTTC. This codes for CASSSDRDSYNEQFF. This chain joins TRBV28 and TRBJ2-1; 7 bases fit TRBD1. Germline V gene lookup returns CDR1 MDHEN and CDR2 SYDVKM. The junction had 6 bases not matched to a gene; V was cut back by 4 bases and J by 3 bases. The CDR3 totals 15 residues.

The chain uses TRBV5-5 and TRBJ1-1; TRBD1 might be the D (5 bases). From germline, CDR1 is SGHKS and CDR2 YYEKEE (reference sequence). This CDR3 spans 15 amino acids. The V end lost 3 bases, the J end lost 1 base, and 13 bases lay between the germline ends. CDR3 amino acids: CASSSPGRQNTEAFF. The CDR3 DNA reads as TGTGCCAGCAGCTCCCCGGGACGGCAGAACACTGAAGCTTTCTTT.